Presented here are 29 T cell receptor beta chains from one specimen sequenced in a study of cytomegalovirus exposure and HLA in healthy donors. 13 Jbeta primers and 60 Vbeta primers were used for the PCR. Method: immunoSEQ multiplex PCR; TCRdb's copy keeps in-frame clones and lacks some. The sample shows over 150,000 clones, 75% to 85% of them seen only once. The sequenced sample was PBMCs. The source of these receptors is a girl aged 2-10 years in good health and CMV-seropositive.

CDR3 nucleotide sequence: TGTGCCAGCAGCTTAGTCGGGACAGCCTACAATGAGCAGTTCTTC. Protein: CASSLVGTAYNEQFF. This sequence joins TRBV7-8 and TRBJ2-1, with 7 bases lining up with TRBD1. The CDR3 has 15 amino acids. Germline assignment: CDR1 SGHVS and CDR2 FQNEAQ. Germline trimming cut 1 base from V and 2 bases from J; bases unmatched to any gene: 2.

This clone has more than one count but fewer than ten. This chain uses TRBV4-2 with TRBJ1-5, with unresolved D. Looked up from germline, CDR1 is LGHNA and CDR2 is YNFKEQ. V was trimmed by 0 bases and J by 9 bases, leaving 9 bases between them. CDR3 length equals 13 residues. The CDR3 is CASSQEFARPQHF. The DNA of the CDR3 is TGTGCCAGCAGCCAAGAGTTTGCCAGGCCCCAGCATTTT.

This chain links TRBV6-1 with TRBJ1-1; TRBD1 agrees at 8 bases. V was pared by 8 bases and J by 6 bases, with 8 bases of the junction left unmatched. From germline, CDR1 is MNHNS and CDR2 SASEGT. The CDR3 covers 13 residues. The chain's CDR3 is CASRWETGAEAFF. The DNA of the CDR3 is TGTGCCAGCCGATGGGAGACAGGGGCTGAAGCTTTCTTT.

Regarding this clone: At one of its ends the junction is not consistent with the germline gene, which may arise from a read error. V and J are TRBV5-5 and TRBJ1-2, with 7 bases identical to TRBD1. The V gene's germline CDR1 is SGHKS and CDR2 YYEKEE (reference sequence). This CDR3 contains 11 residues. The CDR3 DNA follows: TGTGCCAGCAGCCTCAACCGGGACAGTTTTTTC. Protein sequence: CASSLNRDSFF. Supplemented by reference TRBV5-5 and TRBJ1-2, the full variable domain reads DAGVTQSPTHLIKTRGQQVTLRCSPISGHKSVSWYQQVLGQGPQFIFQYYEKEERGRGNFPDRFSARQFPNYSSELNVNALLLGDSALYLCASSLNRDSFFGSGTRLTVV.

This chain joins TRBV10-3 and TRBJ1-5, with 8 bases identical to TRBD1. The CDR3 consists of 17 residues. V was clipped by 0 bases and J by 4 bases; unmatched bases: 8. Germline-derived CDR1 and CDR2 are ENHRY and SYGVKD. CDR3 DNA: TGTGCCATCAGTGAGTCACCCGCCGGGACAGGAAATCAGCCCCAGCATTTT. Its translation is CAISESPAGTGNQPQHF.

The chain couples TRBV6-5 to TRBJ1-1; 11 bases line up with TRBD1. This CDR3 spans 15 amino acids. Trimming cost V 4 bases and J 7 bases; bases outside gene matches: 8. The germline V gene has CDR1 MNHEY and CDR2 SVGAGI. CDR3 coding DNA: TGTGCCAGCAGTTGGGGGGGACAGGGGGAGAGTGAAGCTTTCTTT. This translates into CASSWGGQGESEAFF.

The chain couples TRBV6-6 to TRBJ2-7, with TRBD2 matching 9 bases. CDR3 length equals 13 residues. The V and J ends lost 6 bases and 5 bases, in that order; junction bases with no gene match: 5. Germline assignment: CDR1 MNHNY and CDR2 SVGAGI (reference sequence). The CDR3 sequence: CASRLGLANEQYF. The CDR3, as DNA: TGTGCCAGCAGACTGGGACTAGCCAACGAGCAGTACTTC.

This chain joins TRBV15 and TRBJ2-1; 7 nucleotides line up with TRBD2. CDR1 LNHNV and CDR2 YYDKDF come from the germline V gene (reference sequence). The V gene end was trimmed by 4 bases and the J gene end by 7 bases; junction bases not matched to a gene: 13. This CDR3 contains 16 residues. The chain's CDR3 is CATSTPLAEPRNEQFF. Here the CDR3 DNA reads TGTGCCACCAGCACCCCCCTAGCGGAACCTAGAAATGAGCAGTTCTTC.

This sequence joins TRBV10-1 and TRBJ2-7, with a possible D match to TRBD1 (6 bases). The CDR3 contains 13 residues. V gave up 5 bases and J gave up 3 bases, with 11 bases separating them. The germline CDR1 and CDR2 sequences are WNHNN and SYGVQD (reference sequence). The chain's CDR3 is CASSRGRGYEQYF. CDR3 nucleotides: TGCGCCAGCAGTCGCGGCAGGGGCTACGAGCAGTACTTC.

This clone was picked up one time. This chain joins TRBV6-5 and TRBJ2-7, with 7 bases fitting TRBD1. The CDR3 has 13 residues. V lost 5 bases, J lost 2 bases, and 3 bases stayed unmatched. Germline CDR1 is MNHEY and CDR2 is SVGAGI. CDR3 nucleotide sequence: TGTGCCAGCAGTCGACAGGGAACCTACGAGCAGTACTTC. Translated, it gives CASSRQGTYEQYF.

The J gene is TRBJ2-7, the V gene TRBV6-5, with 8 bases matching TRBD2. CDR3 size: 14 residues. V lost 6 bases and J lost 3; bases outside the gene matches: 7. Per germline, CDR1 MNHEY and CDR2 SVGAGI. CDR3 sequence: CASRGGLGFYEQYF. CDR3 DNA: TGTGCCAGCAGAGGGGGACTAGGATTCTACGAGCAGTACTTC.

The genes are TRBV29-1 and TRBJ1-2, with D unclear. Per germline, CDR1 SQVTM and CDR2 ANQGSEA. This CDR3 spans 11 amino acids. Trimming removed 8 bases at V and 8 bases at J, with 15 bases between. This CDR3 is CSIPLSSGYTF. In DNA, the CDR3 is TGCAGCATCCCCCTTTCTTCCGGCTACACCTTC. Full variable domain (outside the CDR3, taken from reference TRBV29-1 and TRBJ1-2): SAVISQKPSRDICQRGTSLTIQCQVDSQVTMMFWYRQQPGQSLTLIATANQGSEATYESGFVIDKFPISRPNLTFSTLTVSNMSPEDSSIYLCSIPLSSGYTFGSGTRLTVV.

V is TRBV2 and J is TRBJ2-5; TRBD2 matches 8 bases. The better agreement between TRBJ2-7 and the DNA end casts doubt on the J call. The CDR3 is 13 amino acids. The germline gives CDR1 SNHLY, CDR2 FYNNEI. The CDR3 coding sequence is TGTGCCAGCACTAGCGGGCCTTACTACGAGCAGTACTTC. As protein: CASTSGPYYEQYF.

V gene TRBV5-1 combines with J gene TRBJ1-6, with D possibly TRBD1 on 5 matching bases. CDR3 size: 16 residues. With 5 bases removed from V and 0 bases from J, the gap between germline ends came to 12 bases. The germline V gene has CDR1 SGHRS and CDR2 YFSETQ. Written as DNA, the CDR3 is TGCGCCAGCAGACTGCGGGGGGGCTCCTATAATTCACCCCTCCACTTT. Translation: CASRLRGGSYNSPLHF.

The J gene is TRBJ2-5, the V gene TRBV30; TRBD2 agrees at 10 bases. Per the germline V gene, CDR1 is GTSNPN and CDR2 is SVGIG (reference sequence). CDR3 length: 14 amino acids. Trimming removed 4 bases from V and 4 bases from J; junction bases left unmatched: 6. The CDR3 is CAWTSGRGGETQYF. The CDR3 nucleotides read TGTGCCTGGACTAGCGGGAGAGGGGGAGAGACCCAGTACTTC.

This sequence joins TRBV15 and TRBJ2-7; D gene uncertain. CDR3 size: 12 residues. V gave up 1 base and J gave up 3 bases, with 4 bases separating them. Germline CDR1 LNHNV, CDR2 YYDKDF (reference sequence). CDR3 sequence: CATSRGDYEQYF. CDR3 nucleotide sequence: TGTGCCACCAGCAGAGGAGACTACGAGCAGTACTTC.

The J gene is TRBJ1-2, the V gene TRBV30; D unclear. Deletions cut 4 bases from V and 3 bases from J, with 12 bases between. The CDR3 totals 13 residues. Germline-derived CDR1 and CDR2 are GTSNPN and SVGIG (reference sequence). CDR3 protein: CAWTAEADYGYTF. The CDR3, as DNA: TGTGCCTGGACCGCCGAGGCGGACTATGGCTACACCTTC.

The chain employs TRBV7-8 and TRBJ2-5, with D possibly TRBD2 on 5 matching bases. This CDR3 has 14 amino acids. Trimming took off 5 bases at V and 5 bases at J, with 15 bases between the two ends. Germline lookup yields CDR1 SGHVS and CDR2 FQNEAQ. In nucleotides, the CDR3 is TGTGCCAGCAGCACCCGCCAGCCGGGGGAGACCCAGTACTTC. Residues: CASSTRQPGETQYF.

The V and J genes are TRBV28 and TRBJ2-1, with a possible D match to TRBD2 (5 bases). The CDR3 covers 14 residues. Trimming left V 5 bases short and J 15 bases short, with 23 bases between. Germline V gene data show CDR1 as MDHEN and CDR2 as SYDVKM. The CDR3 loop reads CASSPDPPKDEGFF. The CDR3 DNA reads TGTGCCAGCAGTCCCGACCCACCTAAGGACGAGGGGTTCTTC. The variable domain in full, completed from reference TRBV28 and TRBJ2-1, reads DVKVTQSSRYLVKRTGEKVFLECVQDMDHENMFWYRQDPGLGLRLIYFSYDVKMKEKGDIPEGYSVSREKKERFSLILESASTNQTSMYLCASSPDPPKDEGFFGPGTRLTVL.

The chain links TRBV7-2 to TRBJ1-1; D is possibly TRBD1 (5 bases). There are 11 residues in the CDR3. With 5 bases removed from V and 8 bases from J, the gap between germline ends came to 9 bases. In germline, CDR1 is SGHTA, CDR2 FQGNSA. The CDR3 DNA reads as TGTGCCAGCAGCCTTAACAGGGAAGCTTTCTTT. This gives the protein CASSLNREAFF.

With regard to this clone: One end of the junction fails to match germline, which may point to a read error. This chain uses TRBV4-1 with TRBJ2-3; 10 bases fit TRBD2. The CDR3 is 16 residues long. Germline V gene lookup returns CDR1 MGHRA and CDR2 YSYEKL. DNA for the CDR3: TGCGCCAGCAGCCAAGAGAGCGGGAGGGGGGCAGATACGCAATATTTT. Its translation is CASSQESGRGADTQYF.

This chain connects TRBV19 to TRBJ2-5; TRBD2 aligns across 10 bases. Germline lookup yields CDR1 LNHDA and CDR2 SQIVND (reference sequence). This CDR3 comprises 15 residues. The J segment lost 1 base and the V segment lost 4 bases, leaving 3 bases of the junction unmatched. The CDR3 bases are TGTGCCAGTAGTACTGGACTAGCGGTCCAAGAGACCCAGTACTTC. Translation gives CASSTGLAVQETQYF. Full variable domain (rest looked up from reference TRBV19 and TRBJ2-5): DGGITQSPKYLFRKEGQNVTLSCEQNLNHDAMYWYRQDPGQGLRLIYYSQIVNDFQKGDIAEGYSVSREKKESFPLTVTSAQKNPTAFYLCASSTGLAVQETQYFGPGTRLLVL.

This chain links TRBV4-1 with TRBJ2-2, with TRBD1 matching 9 bases. CDR3 length equals 18 residues. Germline V gene lookup returns CDR1 MGHRA and CDR2 YSYEKL. V dropped 4 bases and J dropped 1; count of bases not matched to a gene: 10. In nucleotides, the CDR3 is TGCGCCAGCAGCCGAGGGACAGGGATGGCTCAGAACACCGGGGAGCTGTTTTTT. Translating gives CASSRGTGMAQNTGELFF.

The table lists this clone with a count of one. The J gene is TRBJ1-2, the V gene TRBV12-5; tentative D call: TRBD1 (6 bases). The V gene lost 6 bases and the J gene lost 4 bases, with 18 bases spanning the gap. This CDR3 has 15 residues. Germline V gene lookup returns CDR1 LGHNT and CDR2 FRNRAP. This chain's CDR3 is CASGLTKDSVYGYTF. CDR3 bases: TGTGCTAGTGGCCTTACGAAGGACAGCGTCTATGGCTACACCTTC.

The rearrangement uses TRBV19 and TRBJ2-7; D might be TRBD2 (6 bases). The CDR3 is made up of 16 amino acids. The V gene lost 1 base and the J gene lost 3 bases, with 16 bases spanning the gap. The germline V gene has CDR1 LNHDA and CDR2 SQIVND (reference sequence). CDR3 DNA sequence: TGTGCCAGTAGTATAGCCCGGGGATTGGGGGGCTACGAGCAGTACTTC. It translates to CASSIARGLGGYEQYF.

Regarding this clone: Sequence at one end of the junction differs from germline and may be a read error. The V call is TRBV28, the J call TRBJ1-5; no clear D gene. Germline loops: CDR1 MDHEN, CDR2 SYDVKM. The CDR3 covers 12 residues. The CDR3 DNA sequence: TGTGCCAGCACCCGCCCCGGGGTCTTACCCGATTTT. It specifies CASTRPGVLPDF.

The genes are TRBV6-4 and TRBJ1-1, with D possibly TRBD1 on 6 matching bases. The CDR3 is 17 residues long. The V gene's germline CDR1 is MRHNA and CDR2 SNTAGT. Trimming removed 1 base at V and 1 base at J, with 16 bases between. The CDR3 region has the DNA TGTGCCAGCAGTGACTTCACTCCCGGGACACCGAACACTGAAGCTTTCTTT. Translated: CASSDFTPGTPNTEAFF.

This chain links TRBV5-1 with TRBJ1-1, with D perhaps matching TRBD1 (6 bases). This CDR3 spans 16 amino acids. Germline CDR1 reads SGHRS; CDR2 reads YFSETQ. V was pared by 1 base and J by 1 base, with 14 bases between. In DNA form, the CDR3 reads TGCGCCAGCAGCTTGCTAGGGGGGGATGCGAACACTGAAGCTTTCTTT. Its protein is CASSLLGGDANTEAFF.

This chain joins TRBV9 and TRBJ2-3; 9 positions match TRBD2. V lost 2 bases and J lost 6; bases outside the gene matches: 4. Germline CDR1 SGDLS, CDR2 YYNGEE. The CDR3 is made up of 14 amino acids. Here the CDR3 DNA reads TGTGCCAGCAGCGTGGTAGCGGGGGAGGATACGCAGTATTTT. Residues: CASSVVAGEDTQYF.